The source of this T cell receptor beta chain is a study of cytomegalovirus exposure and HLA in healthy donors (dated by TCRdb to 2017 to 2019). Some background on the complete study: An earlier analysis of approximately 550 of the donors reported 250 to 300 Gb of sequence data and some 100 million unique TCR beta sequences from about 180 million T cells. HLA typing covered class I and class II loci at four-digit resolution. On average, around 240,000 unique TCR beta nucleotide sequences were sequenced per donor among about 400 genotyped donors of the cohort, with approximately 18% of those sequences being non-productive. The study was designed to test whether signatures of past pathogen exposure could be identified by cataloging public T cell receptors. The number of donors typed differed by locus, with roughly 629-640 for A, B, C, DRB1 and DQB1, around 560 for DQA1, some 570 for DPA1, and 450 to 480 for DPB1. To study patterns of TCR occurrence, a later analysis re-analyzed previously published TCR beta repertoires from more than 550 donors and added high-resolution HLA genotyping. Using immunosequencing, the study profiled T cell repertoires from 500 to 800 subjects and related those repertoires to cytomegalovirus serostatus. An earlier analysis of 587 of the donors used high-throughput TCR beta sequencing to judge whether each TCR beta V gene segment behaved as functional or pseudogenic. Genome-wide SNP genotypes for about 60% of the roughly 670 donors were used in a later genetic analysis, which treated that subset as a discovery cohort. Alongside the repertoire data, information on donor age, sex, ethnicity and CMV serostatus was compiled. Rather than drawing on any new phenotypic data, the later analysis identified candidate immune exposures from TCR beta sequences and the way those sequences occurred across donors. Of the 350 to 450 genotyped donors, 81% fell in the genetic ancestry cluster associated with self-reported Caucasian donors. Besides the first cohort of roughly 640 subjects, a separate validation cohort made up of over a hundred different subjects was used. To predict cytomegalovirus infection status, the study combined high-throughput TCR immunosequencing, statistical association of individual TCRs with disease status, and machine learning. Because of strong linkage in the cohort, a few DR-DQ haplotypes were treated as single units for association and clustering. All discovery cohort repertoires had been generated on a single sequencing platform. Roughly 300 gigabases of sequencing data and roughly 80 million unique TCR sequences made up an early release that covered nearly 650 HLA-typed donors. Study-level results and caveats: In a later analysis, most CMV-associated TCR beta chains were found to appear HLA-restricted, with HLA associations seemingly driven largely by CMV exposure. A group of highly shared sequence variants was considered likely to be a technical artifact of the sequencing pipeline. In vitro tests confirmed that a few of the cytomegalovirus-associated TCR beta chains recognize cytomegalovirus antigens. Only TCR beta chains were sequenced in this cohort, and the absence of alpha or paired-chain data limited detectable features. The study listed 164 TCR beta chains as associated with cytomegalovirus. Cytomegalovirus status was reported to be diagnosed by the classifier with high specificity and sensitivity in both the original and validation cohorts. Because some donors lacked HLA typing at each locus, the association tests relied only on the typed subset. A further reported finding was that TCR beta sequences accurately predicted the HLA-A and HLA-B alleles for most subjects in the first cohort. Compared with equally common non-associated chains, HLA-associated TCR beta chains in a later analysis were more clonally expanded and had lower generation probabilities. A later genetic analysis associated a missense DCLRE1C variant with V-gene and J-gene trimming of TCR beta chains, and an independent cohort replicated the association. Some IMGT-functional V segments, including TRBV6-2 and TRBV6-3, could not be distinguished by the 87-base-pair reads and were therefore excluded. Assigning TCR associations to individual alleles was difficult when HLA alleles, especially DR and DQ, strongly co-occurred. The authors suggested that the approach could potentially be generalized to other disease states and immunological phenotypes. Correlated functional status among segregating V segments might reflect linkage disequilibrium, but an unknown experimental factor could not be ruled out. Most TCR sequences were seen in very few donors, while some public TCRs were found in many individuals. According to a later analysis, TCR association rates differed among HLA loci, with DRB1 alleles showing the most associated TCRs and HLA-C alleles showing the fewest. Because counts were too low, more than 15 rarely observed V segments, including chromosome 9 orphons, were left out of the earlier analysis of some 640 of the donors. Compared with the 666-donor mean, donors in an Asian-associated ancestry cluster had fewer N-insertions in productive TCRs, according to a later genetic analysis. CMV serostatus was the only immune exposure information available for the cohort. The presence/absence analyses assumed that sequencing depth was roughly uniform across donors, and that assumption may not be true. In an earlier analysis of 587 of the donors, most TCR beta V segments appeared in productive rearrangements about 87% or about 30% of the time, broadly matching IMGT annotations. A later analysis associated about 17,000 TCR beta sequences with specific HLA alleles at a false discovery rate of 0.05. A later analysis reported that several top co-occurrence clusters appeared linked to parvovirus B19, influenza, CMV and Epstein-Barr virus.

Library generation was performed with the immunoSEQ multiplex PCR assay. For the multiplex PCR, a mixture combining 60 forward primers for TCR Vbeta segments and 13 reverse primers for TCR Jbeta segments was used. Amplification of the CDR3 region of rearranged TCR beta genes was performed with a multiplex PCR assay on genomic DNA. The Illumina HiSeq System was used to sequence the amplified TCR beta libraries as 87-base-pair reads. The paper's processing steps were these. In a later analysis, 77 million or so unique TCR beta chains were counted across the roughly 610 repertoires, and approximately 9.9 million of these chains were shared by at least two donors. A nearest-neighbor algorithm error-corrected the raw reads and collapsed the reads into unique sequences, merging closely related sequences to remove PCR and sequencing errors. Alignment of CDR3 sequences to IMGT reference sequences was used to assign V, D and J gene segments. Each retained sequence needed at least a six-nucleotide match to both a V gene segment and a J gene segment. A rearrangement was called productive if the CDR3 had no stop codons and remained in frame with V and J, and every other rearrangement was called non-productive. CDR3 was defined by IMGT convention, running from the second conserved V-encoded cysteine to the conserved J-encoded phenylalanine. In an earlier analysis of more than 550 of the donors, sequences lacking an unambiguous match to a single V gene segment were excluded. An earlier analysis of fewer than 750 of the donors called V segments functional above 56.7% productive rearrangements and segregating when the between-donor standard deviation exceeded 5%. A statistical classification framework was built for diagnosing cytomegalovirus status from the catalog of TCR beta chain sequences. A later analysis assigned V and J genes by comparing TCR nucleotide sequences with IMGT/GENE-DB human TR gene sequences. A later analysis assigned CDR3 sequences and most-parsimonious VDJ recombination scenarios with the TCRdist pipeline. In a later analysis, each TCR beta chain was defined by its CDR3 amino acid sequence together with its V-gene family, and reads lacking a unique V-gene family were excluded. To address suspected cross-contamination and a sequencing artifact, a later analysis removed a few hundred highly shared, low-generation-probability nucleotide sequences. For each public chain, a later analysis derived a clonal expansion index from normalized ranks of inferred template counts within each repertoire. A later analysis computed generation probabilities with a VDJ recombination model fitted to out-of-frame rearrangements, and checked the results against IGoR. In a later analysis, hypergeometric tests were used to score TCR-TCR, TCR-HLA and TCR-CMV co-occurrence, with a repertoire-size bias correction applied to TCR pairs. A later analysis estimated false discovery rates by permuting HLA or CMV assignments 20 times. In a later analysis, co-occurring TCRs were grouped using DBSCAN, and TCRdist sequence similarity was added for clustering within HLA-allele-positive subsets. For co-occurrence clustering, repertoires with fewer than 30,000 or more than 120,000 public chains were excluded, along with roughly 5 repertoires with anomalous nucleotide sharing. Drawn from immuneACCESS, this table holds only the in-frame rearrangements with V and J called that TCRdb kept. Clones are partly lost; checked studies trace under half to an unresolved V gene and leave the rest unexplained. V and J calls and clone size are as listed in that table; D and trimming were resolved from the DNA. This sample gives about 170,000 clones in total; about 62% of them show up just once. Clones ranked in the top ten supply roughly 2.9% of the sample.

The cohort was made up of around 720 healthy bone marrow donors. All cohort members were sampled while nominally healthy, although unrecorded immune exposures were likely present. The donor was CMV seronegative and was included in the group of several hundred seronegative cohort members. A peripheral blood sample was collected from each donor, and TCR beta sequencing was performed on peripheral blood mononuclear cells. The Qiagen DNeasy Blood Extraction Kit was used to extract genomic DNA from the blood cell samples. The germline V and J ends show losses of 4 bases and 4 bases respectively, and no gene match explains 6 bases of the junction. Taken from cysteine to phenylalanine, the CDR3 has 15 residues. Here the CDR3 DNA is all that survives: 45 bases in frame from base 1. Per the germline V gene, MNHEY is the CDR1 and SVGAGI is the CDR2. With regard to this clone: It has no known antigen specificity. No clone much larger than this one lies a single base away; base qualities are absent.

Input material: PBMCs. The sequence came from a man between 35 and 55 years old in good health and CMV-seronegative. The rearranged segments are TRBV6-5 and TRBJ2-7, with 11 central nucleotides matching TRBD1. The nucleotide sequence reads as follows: TGTGCCAGCAGTTTCGGGACAGGGGGTACGTACGAGCAGTACTTC. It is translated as CASSFGTGGTYEQYF.